The table lists the clone carrying this TCR beta chain with many counts. The antigen is undetermined. The data derive from a study of blood T cells in healthy people across ages. Study-level results: A strong correlation between TCR beta diversity and naive T cell percentage was seen.

From germline, CDR1 is MNHNY and CDR2 SVGAGI (reference sequence). The V end was cut by 7 bases, the J end by 5 bases, with 14 bases between. The length of the CDR3 is 13 residues. A second PCR, run for roughly 6 to 11 cycles, used a sample-barcoded 5' primer plus a J-beta primer mix. MiXCR was run by TCRdb on the 5' RACE reads, yielding one entry per CDR3 protein. The sample includes 1.5 million to 2 million distinct CDR3 sequences, about 28% of them seen just once. Around 10 milliliters of peripheral blood were drawn from each donor. Whenever a sample was processed, at least 6 million PBMCs were isolated.

The TCR originated in a woman aged 25 to 39 in good health. The specimen was blood. The rearrangement joins TRBV6-6 to TRBJ2-5, with D maybe TRBD2 (5 bases). The DNA for the CDR3 is TGTGCCAGCACCCTGGAGGAAGGGGAGACCCAGTACTTC. It is translated as CASTLEEGETQYF.